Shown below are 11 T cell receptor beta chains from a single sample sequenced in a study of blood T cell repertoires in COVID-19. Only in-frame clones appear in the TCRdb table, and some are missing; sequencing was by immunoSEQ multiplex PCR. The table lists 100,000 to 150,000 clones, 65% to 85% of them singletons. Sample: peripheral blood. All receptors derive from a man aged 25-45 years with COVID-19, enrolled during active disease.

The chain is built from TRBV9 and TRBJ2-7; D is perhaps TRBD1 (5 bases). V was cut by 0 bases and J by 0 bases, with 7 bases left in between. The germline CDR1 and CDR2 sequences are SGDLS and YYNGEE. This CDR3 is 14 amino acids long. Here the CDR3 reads CASSVDRSSYEQYF. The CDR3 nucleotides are TGTGCCAGCAGCGTAGACAGGAGCTCCTACGAGCAGTACTTC.

This CDR3 reads CASSQVRGIGEQYF. The CDR3 DNA reads as TGTGCCAGCAGCCAAGTACGGGGGATCGGGGAGCAGTACTTC. The chain combines TRBV14 with TRBJ2-7, with D maybe TRBD2 (6 bases). This CDR3 spans 14 amino acids. The ends were cut back, 1 base at V and 7 bases at J, with 14 bases in the middle. The germline CDR1 and CDR2 sequences are SGHDN and FVKESK.

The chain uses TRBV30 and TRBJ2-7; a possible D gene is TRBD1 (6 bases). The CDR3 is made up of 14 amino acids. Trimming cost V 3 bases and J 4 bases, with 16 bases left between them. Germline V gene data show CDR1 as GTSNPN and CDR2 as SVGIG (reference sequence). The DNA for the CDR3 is TGTGCCTGGAGAGGAACAGGGAGTTCTTACGAGCAGTACTTC. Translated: CAWRGTGSSYEQYF.

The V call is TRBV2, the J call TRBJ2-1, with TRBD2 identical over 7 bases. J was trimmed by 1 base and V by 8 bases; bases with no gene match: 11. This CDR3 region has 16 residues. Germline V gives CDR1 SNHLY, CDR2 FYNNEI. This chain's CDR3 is CASRVLLARSYNEQFF. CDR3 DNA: TGTGCCAGCCGGGTCCTACTAGCGCGGTCCTACAATGAGCAGTTCTTC.

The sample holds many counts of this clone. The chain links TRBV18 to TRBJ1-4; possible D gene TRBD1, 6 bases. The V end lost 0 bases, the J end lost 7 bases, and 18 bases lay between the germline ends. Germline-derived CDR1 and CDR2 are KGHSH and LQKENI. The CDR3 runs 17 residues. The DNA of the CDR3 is TGTGCCAGCTCACCACCAGGCCCACAGGGCGGGGGTGAAAAACTGTTTTTT. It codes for CASSPPGPQGGGEKLFF. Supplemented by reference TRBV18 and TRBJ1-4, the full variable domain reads NAGVMQNPRHLVRRRGQEARLRCSPMKGHSHVYWYRQLPEEGLKFMVYLQKENIIDESGMPKERFSAEFPKEGPSILRIQQVVRGDSAAYFCASSPPGPQGGGEKLFFGSGTQLSVL.

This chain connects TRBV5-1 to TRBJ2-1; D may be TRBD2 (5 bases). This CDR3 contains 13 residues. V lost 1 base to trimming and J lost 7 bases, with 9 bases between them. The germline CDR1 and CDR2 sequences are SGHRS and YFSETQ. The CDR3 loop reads CASSLLGENEQFF. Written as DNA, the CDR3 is TGCGCCAGCAGCTTGCTCGGGGAAAATGAGCAGTTCTTC.

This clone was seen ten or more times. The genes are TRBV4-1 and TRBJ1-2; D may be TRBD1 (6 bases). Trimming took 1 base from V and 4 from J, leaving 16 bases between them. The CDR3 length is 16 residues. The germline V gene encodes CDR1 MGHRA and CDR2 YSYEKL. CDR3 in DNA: TGCGCCAGCAGCCAAGGAGGGGGAATCCCGACCTATGGCTACACCTTC. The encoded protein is CASSQGGGIPTYGYTF.

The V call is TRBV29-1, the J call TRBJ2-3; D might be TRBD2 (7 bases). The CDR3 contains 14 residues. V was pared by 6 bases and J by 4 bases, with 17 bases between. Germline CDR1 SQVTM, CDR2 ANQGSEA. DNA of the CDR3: TGCAGCGTGATAGGGGGGGAGGGGGCAGATACGCAGTATTTT. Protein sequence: CSVIGGEGADTQYF.

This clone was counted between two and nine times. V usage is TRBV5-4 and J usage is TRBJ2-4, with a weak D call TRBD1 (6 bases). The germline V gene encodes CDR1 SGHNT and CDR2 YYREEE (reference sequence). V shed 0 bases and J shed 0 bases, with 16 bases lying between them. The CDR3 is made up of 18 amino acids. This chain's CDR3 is CASSLGVSGVLAKNIQYF. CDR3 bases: TGTGCCAGCAGCTTGGGGGTGTCAGGGGTTTTAGCCAAAAACATTCAGTACTTC.

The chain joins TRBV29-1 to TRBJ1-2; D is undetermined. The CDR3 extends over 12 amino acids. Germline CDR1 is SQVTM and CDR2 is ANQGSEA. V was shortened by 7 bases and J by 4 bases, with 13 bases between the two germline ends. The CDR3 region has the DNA TGCAGCGCCGCCAGCGGGCGCTATGGCTACACCTTC. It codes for CSAASGRYGYTF. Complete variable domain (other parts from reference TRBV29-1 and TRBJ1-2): SAVISQKPSRDICQRGTSLTIQCQVDSQVTMMFWYRQQPGQSLTLIATANQGSEATYESGFVIDKFPISRPNLTFSTLTVSNMSPEDSSIYLCSAASGRYGYTFGSGTRLTVV.

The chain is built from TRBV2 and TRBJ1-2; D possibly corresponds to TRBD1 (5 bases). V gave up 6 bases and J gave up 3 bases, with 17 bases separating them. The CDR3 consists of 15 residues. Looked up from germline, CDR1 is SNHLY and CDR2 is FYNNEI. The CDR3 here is CASRGTWGVDYGYTF. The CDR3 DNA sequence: TGTGCCAGCAGGGGAACATGGGGGGTTGACTATGGCTACACCTTC. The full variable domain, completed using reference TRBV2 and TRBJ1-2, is EPEVTQTPSHQVTQMGQEVILRCVPISNHLYFYWYRQILGQKVEFLVSFYNNEISEKSEIFDDQFSVERPDGSNFTLKIRSTKLEDSAMYFCASRGTWGVDYGYTFGSGTRLTVV.